Detailed here is one TCR beta chain. Its cognate antigen is unknown. Looked up from germline, CDR1 is SEHNR and CDR2 is FQNEAQ (reference sequence). CDR3 size: 15 residues. Trimming shortened V by 3 bases and J by 6 bases, and 17 bases separated the two germline ends. The data were obtained in a study of T cell responses to AZD1222 COVID-19 vaccine. Study results and limitations: Baseline seropositivity occurred in only a handful of AZD1222 recipients. White British donors predominated, females outnumbered males, and clonal diversity was possibly underestimated.

Profiling relied on immunoSEQ multiplex PCR, and the TCRdb table lists in-frame clones only, not all of them. The repertoire consists of 60,000 to 100,000 clones, with about nine tenths occurring once and the leading ten covering roughly 24%. This sequence joins TRBV7-9 and TRBJ1-1; D unresolved. The clonotype comes from an adult in good health. The sample was peripheral blood, taken on day 0 of AZD1222 vaccination. This CDR3 reads CASSFDSVVNSEAFF. In DNA form, the CDR3 reads TGTGCCAGCAGCTTCGATTCCGTGGTTAACTCTGAAGCTTTCTTT.